These 30 T cell receptor beta chains were all obtained from the same sample, sequenced in a study of technical replicates of blood from a handful of donors. Data came from immunoSEQ multiplex PCR; TCRdb stores just in-frame clones and leaves some out. The sample lists 87,000 or so clones, 85% to 95% occurring once. Sequenced sample: T cells isolated from PBMCs. These receptors came from a human donor in good health.

The chain combines TRBV9 with TRBJ1-1, with D tentatively TRBD1 (6 bases). Germline CDR1 reads SGDLS; CDR2 reads YYNGEE. Trimming stripped 0 bases from V and 4 bases from J, with 13 bases between. This CDR3 has 15 residues. CDR3 amino acids: CASSVGGTWTTEAFF. DNA of the CDR3: TGTGCCAGCAGCGTAGGTGGGACATGGACCACTGAAGCTTTCTTT.

The V call is TRBV6-1, the J call TRBJ2-7, with 8 bases identical to TRBD1. With V trimmed by 1 base and J by 3 bases, 5 bases remained unmatched. Looked up from germline, CDR1 is MNHNS and CDR2 is SASEGT. The CDR3 extends over 15 amino acids. The chain's CDR3 is CASSEGTGPLYEQYF. The CDR3 DNA follows: TGTGCCAGCAGTGAAGGGACAGGGCCCCTCTACGAGCAGTACTTC.

The chain recombines TRBV7-3 with TRBJ2-1; tentatively, D is TRBD2 (5 bases). V dropped 5 bases and J dropped 6 bases, with 11 bases sitting between them. CDR1 SGHTA and CDR2 FQGTGA come from the germline V gene. The CDR3 is 13 amino acids. CDR3 coding DNA: TGTGCCAGCAGCCCCCAGAGCGGCAATGAGCAGTTCTTC. Its translation: CASSPQSGNEQFF.

The chain recombines TRBV9 with TRBJ2-1; 7 bases align to TRBD2. The CDR3 is 14 residues long. Germline V gene data show CDR1 as SGDLS and CDR2 as YYNGEE. J gave up 5 bases and V 4 bases, and 6 bases lay outside the gene matches. CDR3 coding DNA: TGTGCCAGCAGCCTCCGGGACTATGACAATGAGCAGTTCTTC. Its translation is CASSLRDYDNEQFF. The full variable domain, in which reference TRBV9 and TRBJ2-1 provide the parts outside the CDR3, is DSGVTQTPKHLITATGQRVTLRCSPRSGDLSVYWYQQSLDQGLQFLIQYYNGEERAKGNILERFSAQQFPDLHSELNLSSLELGDSALYFCASSLRDYDNEQFFGPGTRLTVL.

This rearrangement joins TRBV19 to TRBJ1-2, with 7 bases that match TRBD1. With 3 bases clipped from V and 3 bases from J, the junction kept 7 bases outside the gene matches. The CDR3 runs 15 residues. Per germline, CDR1 LNHDA and CDR2 SQIVND (reference sequence). CDR3 amino acids: CASSMGQGVYYGYTF. The CDR3 DNA reads TGTGCCAGTAGTATGGGGCAGGGGGTTTACTATGGCTACACCTTC.

This chain connects TRBV5-1 to TRBJ2-7; 12 bases fit TRBD1. Per germline, CDR1 SGHRS and CDR2 YFSETQ. The J segment lost 4 bases and the V segment lost 3 bases, leaving 2 bases of the junction unmatched. The CDR3 runs 14 residues. CDR3 nucleotide sequence: TGCGCCAGCAGCTGGGACAGGGGGCGGTACGAGCAGTACTTC. Translated, it gives CASSWDRGRYEQYF. The full variable domain, with the rest looked up from reference TRBV5-1 and TRBJ2-7, is KAGVTQTPRYLIKTRGQQVTLSCSPISGHRSVSWYQQTPGQGLQFLFEYFSETQRNKGNFPGRFSGRQFSNSRSEMNVSTLELGDSALYLCASSWDRGRYEQYFGPGTRLTVT.

The rearrangement joins TRBV5-3 to TRBJ2-7; perhaps TRBD1 as D (5 bases). TRBV5-3 is an ORF for which the function is uncertain. The CDR3 contains 15 residues. Trimming pared 0 bases from V and 5 bases from J, leaving 15 bases between. Here the CDR3 DNA reads TGTGCCAGAAGCTTGGTCTGGGGCTCGCGGCACGAGCAGTACTTC. As protein: CARSLVWGSRHEQYF.

The rearrangement links TRBV28 to TRBJ1-4; D is undetermined. The CDR3 contains 17 residues. The V gene's germline CDR1 is MDHEN and CDR2 SYDVKM. Between the trimmed V and J ends, which lost 7 bases and 3 bases, there was a span of 21 bases. CDR3 region: CASTPLFRNSANEKLFF. The DNA of the CDR3 is TGTGCCAGCACCCCGCTTTTCAGGAACAGTGCTAATGAAAAACTGTTTTTT. The complete variable domain, with remaining parts taken from reference TRBV28 and TRBJ1-4, reads DVKVTQSSRYLVKRTGEKVFLECVQDMDHENMFWYRQDPGLGLRLIYFSYDVKMKEKGDIPEGYSVSREKKERFSLILESASTNQTSMYLCASTPLFRNSANEKLFFGSGTQLSVL.

The V gene is TRBV2, the J gene TRBJ2-3; TRBD2 agrees at 7 bases. The germline CDR1 and CDR2 sequences are SNHLY and FYNNEI. V lost 0 bases, J lost 15 bases, and 15 bases stayed unmatched. This CDR3 is 15 amino acids long. The chain's CDR3 is CASSEARGSGTVTYF. The CDR3 DNA reads as TGTGCCAGCAGTGAAGCGCGGGGGAGCGGGACCGTTACCTATTTT.

The chain has TRBV27 and TRBJ2-1; maybe TRBD1 (5 bases). Germline V gene data show CDR1 as MNHEY and CDR2 as SMNVEV (reference sequence). Between the trimmed V and J ends, which lost 6 bases and 7 bases, there was a span of 16 bases. The CDR3 has 14 amino acids. The CDR3 sequence: CASSLGVDRNEQFF. CDR3 coding DNA: TGTGCCAGCAGCCTAGGGGTAGACCGGAATGAGCAGTTCTTC.

V and J are TRBV7-8 and TRBJ2-3, with TRBD2 matching over 11 bases. The CDR3 loop spans 16 amino acids. V trimming: 5 bases; J trimming: 0 bases; junction bases outside the gene matches: 4. CDR1 and CDR2 from the germline V gene are SGHVS and FQNEAQ. The CDR3: CASSPLAGGSTDTQYF. CDR3 DNA sequence: TGTGCCAGCAGCCCCTTAGCGGGAGGGAGCACAGATACGCAGTATTTT.

The chain couples TRBV9 to TRBJ1-1; D may be TRBD1 (6 bases). V was shortened by 0 bases and J by 8 bases, with 8 bases between the two germline ends. Germline CDR1 and CDR2: SGDLS and YYNGEE. This CDR3 is 12 amino acids long. CDR3 bases: TGTGCCAGCAGCGTAGACAGGGACGAAGCTTTCTTT. Its translation is CASSVDRDEAFF.

The gene calls are TRBV5-4 and TRBJ2-7; 11 nucleotides line up with TRBD2. The CDR3 spans 16 residues. Germline CDR1 reads SGHNT; CDR2 reads YYREEE (reference sequence). V shed 4 bases and J 0 bases; nucleotides not matched to a gene: 6. The CDR3 spells CASSMGLAASSYEQYF. DNA for the CDR3: TGTGCCAGCAGCATGGGACTAGCGGCTAGCTCCTACGAGCAGTACTTC.

This chain connects TRBV14 to TRBJ1-1; TRBD1 matches 9 bases. The CDR3 contains 15 residues. J gave up 4 bases and V 3 bases, and 6 bases lay outside the gene matches. Germline V CDR1 and CDR2: SGHDN, FVKESK. The CDR3 nucleotides are TGTGCCAGCAGCCATTGGGGGGGACAGGGCACTGAAGCTTTCTTT. Protein: CASSHWGGQGTEAFF.

V usage is TRBV11-3 and J usage is TRBJ2-3; D remains ambiguous. This CDR3 region has 15 residues. Germline CDR1 is SGHNT and CDR2 is YENEEA. Trimming removed 5 bases from V and 0 bases from J, with 12 bases in between. CDR3 sequence reads: CASSARDTSTDTQYF. CDR3 DNA: TGTGCCAGCAGCGCCCGAGATACTAGCACAGATACGCAGTATTTT.

This sequence joins TRBV28 and TRBJ2-1; D perhaps matches TRBD2 (6 bases). CDR1 is MDHEN and CDR2 is SYDVKM in the germline V gene. The CDR3 length is 14 residues. Trimming left V 5 bases short and J 8 bases short, with 16 bases between. The CDR3 DNA follows: TGTGCCAGCAGTCCTTGGGGGGAACAGGATGAGCAGTTCTTC. Translated: CASSPWGEQDEQFF.

V usage is TRBV11-1 and J usage is TRBJ2-5; D gene uncertain. Trimming took off 5 bases at V and 2 bases at J, with 12 bases between the two ends. Germline loops: CDR1 SGHAT, CDR2 FQDESV (reference sequence). The length of the CDR3 is 14 residues. The CDR3 reads CASSPRRWQETQYF. The DNA for the CDR3 is TGTGCCAGCAGCCCTCGGCGGTGGCAAGAGACCCAGTACTTC.

V and J are TRBV19 and TRBJ1-2; D possibly corresponds to TRBD1 (6 bases). The CDR3 consists of 18 residues. V was cut by 3 bases and J by 4 bases, with 24 bases left in between. Germline V gene lookup returns CDR1 LNHDA and CDR2 SQIVND (reference sequence). CDR3 DNA: TGTGCCAGTAGTATCGGGTCCCTAAGGGGGGGCGCGAGCTATGGCTACACCTTC. As protein: CASSIGSLRGGASYGYTF.

This clone was recorded only once. The V call is TRBV4-1, the J call TRBJ2-7; 9 bases fit TRBD2. The CDR3 is made up of 16 amino acids. The V gene end was trimmed by 0 bases and the J gene end by 3 bases; junction bases not matched to a gene: 6. Looked up from germline, CDR1 is MGHRA and CDR2 is YSYEKL. The CDR3 DNA is TGCGCCAGCAGCCAAGATGTAGCGGGAGATGGCTACGAGCAGTACTTC. Its protein is CASSQDVAGDGYEQYF.

The gene calls are TRBV19 and TRBJ2-1, with 13 bases lining up with TRBD2. This CDR3 region has 15 residues. Unmatched junction bases numbered 4, after V lost 4 bases and J lost 7 bases. Per germline, CDR1 LNHDA and CDR2 SQIVND (reference sequence). This chain's CDR3 is CASSNGLAGVNEQFF. DNA for the CDR3: TGTGCCAGTAGTAATGGACTAGCGGGAGTAAATGAGCAGTTCTTC.

The V and J genes are TRBV6-1 and TRBJ2-5; possible D gene TRBD1, 6 bases. V lost 4 bases to trimming and J lost 5 bases, with 11 bases between them. Germline values: CDR1 MNHNS, CDR2 SASEGT. The CDR3 has 13 residues. This chain's CDR3 is CASSADRGETQYF. The CDR3 region has the DNA TGTGCCAGCAGTGCGGACAGAGGGGAGACCCAGTACTTC.

This sequence joins TRBV27 and TRBJ1-3; D is ambiguous. Germline V gene sequence: CDR1 MNHEY, CDR2 SMNVEV (reference sequence). This CDR3 comprises 15 residues. Trimming took off 1 base at V and 0 bases at J, with 7 bases between the two ends. The CDR3 region is CASSLFPFSGNTIYF. CDR3 coding DNA: TGTGCCAGCAGTTTATTTCCGTTCTCTGGAAACACCATATATTTT.

The CDR3 here is CASSFDRAFF. The DNA of the CDR3 is TGTGCCAGCAGCTTCGACAGGGCTTTCTTT. V and J are TRBV14 and TRBJ1-1; maybe TRBD1 (6 bases). The V gene lost 5 bases and the J gene lost 11 bases, with 9 bases spanning the gap. Per germline, CDR1 SGHDN and CDR2 FVKESK. The CDR3 contains 10 residues.

This rearrangement joins TRBV7-2 to TRBJ1-4; D is uncertain. This CDR3 contains 16 residues. Trimming took 3 bases from V and 0 from J, leaving 11 bases between them. CDR1 SGHTA and CDR2 FQGNSA come from the germline V gene. The CDR3 bases are TGTGCCAGCAGCTTTAACTCACCTGCAACTAATGAAAAACTGTTTTTT. Its protein is CASSFNSPATNEKLFF.

J is TRBJ2-1 and V is TRBV6-5, with D perhaps matching TRBD1 (6 bases). There are 12 residues in the CDR3. V was clipped by 5 bases and J by 4 bases, with 6 bases between them. Per germline, CDR1 MNHEY and CDR2 SVGAGI. In nucleotides, the CDR3 is TGTGCCAGCAGTAGGGGGTACAATGAGCAGTTCTTC. Translation gives CASSRGYNEQFF.

The V call is TRBV6-1, the J call TRBJ1-3, with 7 bases identical to TRBD1. CDR3 length equals 15 residues. With 8 bases clipped from V and 0 bases from J, the junction kept 7 bases outside the gene matches. Germline CDR1 reads MNHNS; CDR2 reads SASEGT. As DNA, the CDR3 is TGTGCCAGCTTACAGGGGATCGACTCTGGAAACACCATATATTTT. The encoded protein is CASLQGIDSGNTIYF.

The V and J genes are TRBV5-6 and TRBJ2-7; TRBD1 agrees at 8 bases. This CDR3 contains 15 residues. V trimming: 1 base; J trimming: 4 bases; junction bases outside the gene matches: 7. The germline V gene has CDR1 SGHDT and CDR2 YYEEEE. DNA for the CDR3: TGTGCCAGCAGCTTGATTAGGACAGGGCCATACGAGCAGTACTTC. It yields the protein CASSLIRTGPYEQYF.

The chain uses TRBV10-2 and TRBJ2-6; perhaps TRBD2 as D (6 bases). Germline CDR1 is WSHSY and CDR2 is SAAADI. V was clipped by 9 bases and J by 0 bases, with 18 bases between them. There are 17 residues in the CDR3. The CDR3 DNA reads TGCGCCAGGGGCTCGAGACAGACTAGCTCTGGGGCCAACGTCCTGACTTTC. This translates into CARGSRQTSSGANVLTF.

The J gene is TRBJ1-4, the V gene TRBV25-1; TRBD1 is a possible D gene (5 bases). This CDR3 has 16 residues. Germline CDR1 reads MGHDK; CDR2 reads SYGVNS. The V end was cut by 6 bases, the J end by 5 bases, with 19 bases between. The DNA for the CDR3 is TGTGCCAGCAGCAGGGATCTGGGGCCGGGCAATGAAAAACTGTTTTTT. This encodes CASSRDLGPGNEKLFF.

The V call is TRBV5-4, the J call TRBJ2-5; the D gene is possibly TRBD1 (6 bases). The germline CDR1 and CDR2 sequences are SGHNT and YYREEE (reference sequence). This CDR3 is 14 amino acids long. Between the trimmed V and J ends, which lost 1 base and 3 bases, there was a span of 10 bases. DNA for the CDR3: TGTGCCAGCAGCTTGACAGGGACGGAAGAGACCCAGTACTTC. Protein: CASSLTGTEETQYF.